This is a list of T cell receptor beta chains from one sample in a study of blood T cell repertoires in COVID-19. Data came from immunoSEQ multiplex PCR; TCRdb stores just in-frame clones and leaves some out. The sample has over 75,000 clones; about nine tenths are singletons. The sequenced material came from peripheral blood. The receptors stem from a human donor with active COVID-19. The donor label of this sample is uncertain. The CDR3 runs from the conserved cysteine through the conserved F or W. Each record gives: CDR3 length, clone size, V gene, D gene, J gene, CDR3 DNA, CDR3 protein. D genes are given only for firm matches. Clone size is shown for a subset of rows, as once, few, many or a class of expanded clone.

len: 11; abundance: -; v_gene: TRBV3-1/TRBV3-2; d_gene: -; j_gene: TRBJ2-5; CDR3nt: TGTGCCAGCGGTGTCGGGGAGACCCAGTACTTC; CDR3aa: CASGVGETQYF
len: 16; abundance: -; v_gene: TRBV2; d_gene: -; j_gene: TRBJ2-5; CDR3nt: TGTGCCAGCAGGGGGTTTAGGGGGATCACTAAAGAGACCCAGTACTTC; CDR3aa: CASRGFRGITKETQYF
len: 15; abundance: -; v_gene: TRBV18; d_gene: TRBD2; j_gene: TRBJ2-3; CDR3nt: TGTGCCAGCTACCGACTAGCGGGCGGCACAGATACGCAGTATTTT; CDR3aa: CASYRLAGGTDTQYF
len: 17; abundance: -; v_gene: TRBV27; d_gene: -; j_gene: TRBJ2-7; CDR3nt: TGTGCCAGCAGTTTAGCCCGACCCAGCGGAACCTCCTACGAGCAGTACTTC; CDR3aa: CASSLARPSGTSYEQYF
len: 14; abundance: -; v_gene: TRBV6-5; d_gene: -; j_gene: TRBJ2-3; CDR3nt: TGTGCCAGCAGTTACTCCGAAGGGGTAGATACGCAGTATTTT; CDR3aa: CASSYSEGVDTQYF
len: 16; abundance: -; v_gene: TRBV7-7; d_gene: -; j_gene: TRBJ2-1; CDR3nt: TGTGCTAGCAGCCCAAGTGGGCAGGGGCCCTACAATGAGCAGTTCTTC; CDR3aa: CASSPSGQGPYNEQFF
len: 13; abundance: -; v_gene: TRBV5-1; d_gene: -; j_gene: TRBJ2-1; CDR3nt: TGCGCCAGCAGCTTGGACAGGGTCGGTGAGCAGTTCTTC; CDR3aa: CASSLDRVGEQFF
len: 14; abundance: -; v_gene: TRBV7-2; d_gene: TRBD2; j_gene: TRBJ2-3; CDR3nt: TGTGCCAGCAGCGCTAGCGGGGGGGCAGATACGCAGTATTTT; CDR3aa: CASSASGGADTQYF
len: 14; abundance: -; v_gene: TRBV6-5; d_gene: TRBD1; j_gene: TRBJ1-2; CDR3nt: TGTGCCAGCAGTTCCCGACAGGGACGGGGAGGCTACACCTTC; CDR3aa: CASSSRQGRGGYTF
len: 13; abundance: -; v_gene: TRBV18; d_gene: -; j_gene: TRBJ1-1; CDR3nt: TGTGCCAGCTCACCACGTCACGAGTTTGAAGCTTTCTTT; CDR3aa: CASSPRHEFEAFF
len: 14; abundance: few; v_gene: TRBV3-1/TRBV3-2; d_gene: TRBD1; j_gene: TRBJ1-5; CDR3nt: TGTGCCAGCAGCCTCGGACAGGGTAACCAGCCCCAGCATTTT; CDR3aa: CASSLGQGNQPQHF
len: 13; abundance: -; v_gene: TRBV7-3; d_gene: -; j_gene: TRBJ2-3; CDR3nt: TGTGCCAGCAGCTTTGGGCACGGCGATACGCAGTATTTT; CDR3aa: CASSFGHGDTQYF
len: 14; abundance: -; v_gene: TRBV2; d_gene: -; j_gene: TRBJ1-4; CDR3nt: TGTGCCAGCAGGATGACAGGTCGGAATGAAAAACTGTTTTTT; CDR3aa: CASRMTGRNEKLFF
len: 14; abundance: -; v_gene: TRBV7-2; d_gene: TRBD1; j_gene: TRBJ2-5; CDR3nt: TGTGCCAGCAGCGCGACAGGGGCGCGAGAGACCCAGTACTTC; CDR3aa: CASSATGARETQYF
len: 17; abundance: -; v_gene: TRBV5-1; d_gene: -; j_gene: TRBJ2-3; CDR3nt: TGCGCCAGCAGCTTGGCCGATCAGGGGAGGGGGACAGATACGCAGTATTTT; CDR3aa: CASSLADQGRGTDTQYF
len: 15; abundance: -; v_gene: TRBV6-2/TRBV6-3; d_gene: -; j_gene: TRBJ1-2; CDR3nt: TGTGCCAGCAGTTCGACCGGACAGACCTCGTATGGCTACACCTTC; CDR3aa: CASSSTGQTSYGYTF
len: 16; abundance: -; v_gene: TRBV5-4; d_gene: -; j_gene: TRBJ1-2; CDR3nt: TGTGCCAGCAGCTTGGCCACTAGTCCGGGTCTCTATGGCTACACCTTC; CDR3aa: CASSLATSPGLYGYTF
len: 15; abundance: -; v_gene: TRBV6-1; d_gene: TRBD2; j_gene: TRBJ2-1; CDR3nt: TGTGCCAGCTCCCCGACTAGCGGGCTTTACAATGAGCAGTTCTTC; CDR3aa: CASSPTSGLYNEQFF
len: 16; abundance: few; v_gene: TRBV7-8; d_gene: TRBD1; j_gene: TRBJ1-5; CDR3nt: TGTGCCAGCAGCTACGACAGGGCCGGGCGCAATCAGCCCCAGCATTTT; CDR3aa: CASSYDRAGRNQPQHF
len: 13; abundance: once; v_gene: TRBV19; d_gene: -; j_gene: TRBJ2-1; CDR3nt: TGTGCCAGTCGGGCCAGGGGGGACAATGAGCAGTTCTTC; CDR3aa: CASRARGDNEQFF
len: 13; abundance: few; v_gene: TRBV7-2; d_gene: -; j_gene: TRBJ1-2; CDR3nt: TGTGCCAGCAGCTCCAGGTCTAACTATGGCTACACCTTC; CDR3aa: CASSSRSNYGYTF
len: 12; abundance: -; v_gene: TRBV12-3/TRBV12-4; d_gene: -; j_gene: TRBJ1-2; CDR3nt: TGTGCCAGCAGTTTACGGTTATCAGGCTACACCTTC; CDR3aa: CASSLRLSGYTF
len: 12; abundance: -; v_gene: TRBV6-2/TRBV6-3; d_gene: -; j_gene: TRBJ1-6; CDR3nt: TGTGCCAGCAGTTACGCGACACCGCCCCTCCACTTT; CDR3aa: CASSYATPPLHF
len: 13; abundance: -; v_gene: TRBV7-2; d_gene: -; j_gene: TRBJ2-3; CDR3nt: TGTGCCAGCAGCCCCTCTCGCACAGATACGCAGTATTTT; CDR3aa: CASSPSRTDTQYF
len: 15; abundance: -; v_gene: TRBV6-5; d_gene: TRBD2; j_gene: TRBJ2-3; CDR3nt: TGTGCCAGCAGTTTGTCGGGGGGAAGCACAGATACGCAGTATTTT; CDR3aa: CASSLSGGSTDTQYF
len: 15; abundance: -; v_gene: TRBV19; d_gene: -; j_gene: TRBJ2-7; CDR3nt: TGTGCCAGTAGTCTCTCCCCGGACAGCTCCTACGAGCAGTACTTC; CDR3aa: CASSLSPDSSYEQYF
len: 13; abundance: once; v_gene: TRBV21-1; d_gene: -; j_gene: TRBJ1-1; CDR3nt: TGTGCCAGCAGCAAAACTACAGGGGGCTGGGCTTTCTTT; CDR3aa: CASSKTTGGWAFF
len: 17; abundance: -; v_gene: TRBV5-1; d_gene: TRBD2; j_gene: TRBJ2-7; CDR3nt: TGCGCCAGCAGCGGCCTACCAACGGGACTAGCGGCCTACGAGCAGTACTTC; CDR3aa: CASSGLPTGLAAYEQYF
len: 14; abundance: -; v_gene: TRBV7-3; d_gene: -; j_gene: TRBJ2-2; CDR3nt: TGTGCCAGCAGCCCCCCCCTTCGGACCGGGGAGCTGTTTTTT; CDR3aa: CASSPPLRTGELFF
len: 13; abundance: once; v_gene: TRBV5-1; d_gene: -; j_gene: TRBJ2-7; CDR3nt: TGCGCCAGCAAGTGGGGGGAGGTGAACGAGCAGTACTTC; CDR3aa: CASKWGEVNEQYF
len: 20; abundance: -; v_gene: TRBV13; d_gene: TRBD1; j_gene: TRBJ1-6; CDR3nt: TGTGCCAGCAGCTTATATGTCCGTAGACAGGGGAAGTCCTATAATTCACCCCTCCACTTT; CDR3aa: CASSLYVRRQGKSYNSPLHF
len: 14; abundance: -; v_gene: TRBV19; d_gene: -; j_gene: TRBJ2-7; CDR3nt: TGTGCCAGTAGTAGTCGGGGGGCCCCCTACGAGCAGTACTTC; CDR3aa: CASSSRGAPYEQYF
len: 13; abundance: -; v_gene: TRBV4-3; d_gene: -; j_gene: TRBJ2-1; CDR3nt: TGCGCCAGCAGCCAAGATTCGGGAAATGAGCAGTTCTTC; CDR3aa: CASSQDSGNEQFF
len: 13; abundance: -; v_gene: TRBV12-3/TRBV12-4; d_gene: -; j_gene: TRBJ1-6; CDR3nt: TGTGCCAGCAGCGGACAGTCAAATTCACCCCTCCACTTT; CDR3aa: CASSGQSNSPLHF
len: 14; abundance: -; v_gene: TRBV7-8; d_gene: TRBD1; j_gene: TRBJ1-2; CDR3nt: TGTGCCAGCAGCAGACCCGGGACAGACTATGGCTACACCTTC; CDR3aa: CASSRPGTDYGYTF
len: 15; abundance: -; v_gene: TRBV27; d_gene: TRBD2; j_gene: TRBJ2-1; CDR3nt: TGTGCCAGCAGTTATAGCGGGGGCTCCTACAATGAGCAGTTCTTC; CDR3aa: CASSYSGGSYNEQFF
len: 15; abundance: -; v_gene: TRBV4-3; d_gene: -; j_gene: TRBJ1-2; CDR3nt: TGCGCCAGCAGCCAAGGAGGGGGGGTGAACTATGGCTACACCTTC; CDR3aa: CASSQGGGVNYGYTF
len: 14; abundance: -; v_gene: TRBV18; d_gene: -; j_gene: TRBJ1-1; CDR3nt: TGTGCCAGCTCACCGTACGTACTGGACACTGAAGCTTTCTTT; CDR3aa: CASSPYVLDTEAFF
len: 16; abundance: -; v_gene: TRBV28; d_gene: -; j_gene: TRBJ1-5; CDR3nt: TGTGCCAGCAGTCGGCGGAAACGGCTTCGCAATCAGCCCCAGCATTTT; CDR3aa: CASSRRKRLRNQPQHF
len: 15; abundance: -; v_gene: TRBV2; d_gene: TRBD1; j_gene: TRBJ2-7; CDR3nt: TGTGCCAGCAGGGGCGACAGGGGATGGTCCTACGAGCAGTACTTC; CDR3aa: CASRGDRGWSYEQYF
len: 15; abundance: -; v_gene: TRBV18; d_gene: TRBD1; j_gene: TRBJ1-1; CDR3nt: TGTGCCAGCTCCCTTGGACAGGGGGCGAACACTGAAGCTTTCTTT; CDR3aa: CASSLGQGANTEAFF
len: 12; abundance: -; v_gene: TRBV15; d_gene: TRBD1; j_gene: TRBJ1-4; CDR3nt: TGTGCCACCAGCCACAGGGGCGAAAAACTGTTTTTT; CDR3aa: CATSHRGEKLFF
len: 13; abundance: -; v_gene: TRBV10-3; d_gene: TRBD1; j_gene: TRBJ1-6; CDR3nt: TGTGCCATTAAACAGGGGTATAATTCACCCCTCCACTTT; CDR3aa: CAIKQGYNSPLHF
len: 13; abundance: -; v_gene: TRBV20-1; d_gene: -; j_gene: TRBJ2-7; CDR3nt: TGCAGTGCTAGTCTACAGGATGATTACGAGCAGTACTTC; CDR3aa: CSASLQDDYEQYF
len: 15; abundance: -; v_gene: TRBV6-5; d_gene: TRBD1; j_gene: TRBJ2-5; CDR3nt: TGTGCCAGCAGGGCCGGGACAGGGGGGGGAGAGACCCAGTACTTC; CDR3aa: CASRAGTGGGETQYF
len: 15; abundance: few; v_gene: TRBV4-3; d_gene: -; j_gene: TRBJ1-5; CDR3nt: TGCGCCAGCAGCCAAGTCTTTAGGGGTGGGCAGCCCCAGCATTTT; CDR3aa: CASSQVFRGGQPQHF
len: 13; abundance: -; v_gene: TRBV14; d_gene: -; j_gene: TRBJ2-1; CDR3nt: TGTGCCAGCGCAGGGTATGGCTTTAATGAGCAGTTCTTC; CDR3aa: CASAGYGFNEQFF
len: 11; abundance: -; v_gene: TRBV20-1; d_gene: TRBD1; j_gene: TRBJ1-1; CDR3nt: TGCAGTGCTTGGGACAGGCCGGAAGCTTTCTTT; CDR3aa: CSAWDRPEAFF
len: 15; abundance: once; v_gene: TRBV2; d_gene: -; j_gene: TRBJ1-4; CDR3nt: TGTGCCAGCAGTGAAGTATCGGACACCCATGAAAAACTGTTTTTT; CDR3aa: CASSEVSDTHEKLFF
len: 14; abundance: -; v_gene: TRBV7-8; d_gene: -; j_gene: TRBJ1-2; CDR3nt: TGTGCCAGCAGCTCTGGGGGGGATAACTATGGCTACACCTTC; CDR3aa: CASSSGGDNYGYTF